Presented here are 31 T cell receptor beta chains from one specimen sequenced in a study of regulatory T cells in long-lasting Graves disease. Indicated time point: newly diagnosed GD, antithyroid drugs for less than 3 months. There was RNA extracted from PBMCs, and the TCR library was made from it. To make TCR beta libraries, researchers used iRepertoire HTBI primers and Arm-PCR of CDR3 regions. TCRdb independently ran MiXCR on the multiplex PCR reads; one entry per CDR3 protein. The sample lists just over 600,000 distinct CDR3 sequences; roughly 15% were seen once. The same data also went into a second study, on T cells in Graves' hyperthyroidism and ophthalmopathy.

This specimen was peripheral blood mononuclear cells (PBMCs), taken at new diagnosis, from a patient treated with antithyroid drugs. These receptors were taken from a woman aged 25 to 39 with Graves disease.

This clonotype was picked up a small number of times. A much more abundant neighbour one base away suggests this may be a read error. The V and J genes are TRBV27 and TRBJ1-4; 7 positions match TRBD1. The V gene's germline CDR1 is MNHEY and CDR2 SMNVEV (reference sequence). J lost 1 base, V lost 6 bases, and 8 bases had no gene match. The CDR3 runs to 16 residues. CDR3: CASRPNRGLTNEKLFF. CDR3 DNA sequence: TGTGCCAGCAGACCGAACAGGGGATTAACTAATGAAAAACTGTTTTTT.

There are many counts of this clonotype. The chain uses TRBV30 and TRBJ2-7; 7 nucleotides align to TRBD1. The germline CDR1 and CDR2 sequences are GTSNPN and SVGIG (reference sequence). There are 12 residues in the CDR3. V gave up 1 base and J gave up 3 bases; unmatched junction bases: 0. CDR3 coding DNA: TGTGCCTGGAGTGGACAGGGCTACGAGCAGTACTTC. It codes for CAWSGQGYEQYF.

This clonotype was observed many times. The J gene is TRBJ1-5, the V gene TRBV6-2 or TRBV6-3; possible D gene TRBD1, 5 bases. The CDR3 runs to 15 residues. Trimming removed 2 bases at V and 4 bases at J, with 12 bases between. The germline gives CDR1 MNHEY, CDR2 SVGEGT. The CDR3 reads CASSYPGTENQPQHF. In nucleotides, the CDR3 is TGTGCCAGCAGTTACCCCGGGACCGAAAATCAGCCCCAGCATTTT.

This clonotype was seen repeatedly, ten times or more. This rearrangement joins TRBV2 to TRBJ1-1; a weak D match, TRBD1 (6 bases). CDR1 is SNHLY, CDR2 FYNNEI, per germline. V gave up 3 bases and J gave up 12 bases, with 11 bases separating them. This CDR3 is 11 amino acids long. The CDR3 DNA reads as TGTGCCAGCAGTGAGTACAGGGATCCTTTCTTT. Translated, it gives CASSEYRDPFF. Drawing the rest from reference TRBV2 and TRBJ1-1, the complete variable domain is EPEVTQTPSHQVTQMGQEVILRCVPISNHLYFYWYRQILGQKVEFLVSFYNNEISEKSEIFDDQFSVERPDGSNFTLKIRSTKLEDSAMYFCASSEYRDPFFGQGTRLTVV.

The V and J genes are TRBV7-9 and TRBJ1-2; D perhaps matches TRBD1 (5 bases). Trimming took off 2 bases at V and 2 bases at J, with 15 bases between the two ends. Germline CDR1 is SEHNR and CDR2 is FQNEAQ (reference sequence). The CDR3 has 16 residues. The CDR3 loop is CASSLKQDTPNYGYTF. DNA for the CDR3: TGTGCCAGCAGCTTAAAACAGGACACGCCCAACTATGGCTACACCTTC.

The table lists this clonotype with many counts. This sequence joins TRBV20-1 and TRBJ1-1; TRBD1 might be the D (6 bases). The CDR3 has 14 residues. The V end was cut by 2 bases, the J end by 5 bases, with 15 bases between. The germline V gene has CDR1 DFQATT and CDR2 SNEGSKA (reference sequence). Here the CDR3 reads CSARSPKGVTEAFF. The DNA for the CDR3 is TGCAGTGCTAGATCCCCGAAGGGGGTGACTGAAGCTTTCTTT.

The table lists this clonotype with many counts. V usage is TRBV28 and J usage is TRBJ1-1, with D unclear. The CDR3 has 15 residues. With 5 bases removed from V and 4 bases from J, the gap between germline ends came to 17 bases. Germline V gene sequence: CDR1 MDHEN, CDR2 SYDVKM. The CDR3: CASSPPGEVITEAFF. The CDR3 DNA follows: TGTGCCAGCAGTCCGCCTGGGGAGGTTATCACTGAAGCTTTCTTT.

In its sample, this clonotype was seen a few times. This chain connects TRBV6-1 to TRBJ2-5; the match to TRBD1 covers 8 bases. V gave up 10 bases and J gave up 4 bases; unmatched junction bases: 14. The CDR3 is made up of 15 amino acids. Germline V CDR1 and CDR2: MNHNS, SASEGT. The CDR3 DNA sequence: TGTGCCAACGCAAAGTGGGGACAGGACAGAGAGACCCAGTACTTC. This gives the protein CANAKWGQDRETQYF.

This chain's CDR3 is CASSWGTDNEQETQYF. The CDR3 nucleotides read TGCGCCAGCAGCTGGGGGACAGACAACGAGCAAGAGACCCAGTACTTC. The chain couples TRBV5-1 to TRBJ2-5, with 7 bases fitting TRBD1. The CDR3 sequence is 16 residues long. Germline V gene data show CDR1 as SGHRS and CDR2 as YFSETQ. After removal of 3 bases from V and 2 bases from J, the junction contained 10 bases not matched to a gene.

This clonotype was detected a few times. CDR3 nucleotides: TGTGCCAGCAGTTTATCAACAGGGTCAGACGAGACCCAGTACTTC. It translates to CASSLSTGSDETQYF. The chain uses TRBV27 and TRBJ2-5; weak D call: TRBD1 (6 bases). There are 15 residues in the CDR3. Germline values: CDR1 MNHEY, CDR2 SMNVEV (reference sequence). V gave up 0 bases and J gave up 5 bases, with 13 bases separating them.

This clonotype came up a few times. The chain employs TRBV28 and TRBJ1-3; 9 bases map to TRBD1. CDR3 length: 20 residues. V shed 4 bases and J 5 bases; nucleotides not matched to a gene: 21. Germline V gives CDR1 MDHEN, CDR2 SYDVKM. DNA of the CDR3: TGTGCCAGCAGTTCCCCATTGGGGGGCGACCGGGACAGGGAGCGAAACACCATATATTTT. Residues: CASSSPLGGDRDRERNTIYF.

The rearrangement uses TRBV7-2 and TRBJ2-2, with D possibly TRBD2 on 6 matching bases. V was cut by 1 base and J by 0 bases, with 12 bases left in between. This CDR3 comprises 17 residues. The V gene's germline CDR1 is SGHTA and CDR2 FQGNSA. The CDR3 DNA follows: TGTGCCAGCAGCTTAGGGGCGGGACGTTCGAACACCGGGGAGCTGTTTTTT. The encoded protein is CASSLGAGRSNTGELFF.

The chain combines TRBV5-6 with TRBJ1-5; D possibly corresponds to TRBD1 (5 bases). The CDR3 has 16 amino acids. Germline-derived CDR1 and CDR2 are SGHDT and YYEEEE. The ends were cut back, 4 bases at V and 0 bases at J, with 14 bases in the middle. The CDR3 here is CASSLQGGLSNQPQHF. Written as DNA, the CDR3 is TGTGCCAGCAGCCTCCAGGGAGGGCTTAGCAATCAGCCCCAGCATTTT.

Only one count was recorded for this clonotype. A much larger clone is a single base away; this may be a read error. The chain couples TRBV13 to TRBJ1-1; TRBD1 might be the D (5 bases). This CDR3 has 13 residues. V was clipped by 11 bases and J by 1 base, with 14 bases between them. Germline V CDR1 and CDR2: PRHDT, FYEKMQ (reference sequence). The CDR3, as DNA: TGTGCCGTCCCGGGACGGGCGAACACTGAAGCTTTCTTT. The encoded protein is CAVPGRANTEAFF.

This clonotype has more than one count but fewer than ten. This sequence joins TRBV19 and TRBJ2-1; 7 nucleotides match TRBD2. The CDR3 runs to 14 residues. The V and J ends lost 6 bases and 5 bases, in that order; junction bases with no gene match: 7. The germline gives CDR1 LNHDA, CDR2 SQIVND (reference sequence). The CDR3 DNA sequence: TGTGCCAGTAGCTGGAGCGGGACGAACAATGAGCAGTTCTTC. Translating it yields CASSWSGTNNEQFF. Supplemented by reference TRBV19 and TRBJ2-1, the full variable domain reads DGGITQSPKYLFRKEGQNVTLSCEQNLNHDAMYWYRQDPGQGLRLIYYSQIVNDFQKGDIAEGYSVSREKKESFPLTVTSAQKNPTAFYLCASSWSGTNNEQFFGPGTRLTVL.

This clonotype was seen more than once but under ten times. The chain has TRBV5-1 and TRBJ2-1; the match to TRBD2 covers 11 bases. The length of the CDR3 is 16 residues. Germline V CDR1 and CDR2: SGHRS, YFSETQ. V lost 3 bases to trimming and J lost 9 bases; unmatched junction nucleotides: 11. Written as DNA, the CDR3 is TGCGCCAGCAGCTGGAGGACTAGCGGGTTGGAGGGTGAGCAGTTCTTC. This sequence encodes CASSWRTSGLEGEQFF.

This clonotype was found a few times. The genes are TRBV3-1 and TRBJ1-4, with unresolved D. The CDR3 extends over 18 amino acids. Trimming pared 4 bases from V and 0 bases from J, leaving 18 bases between. The germline CDR1 and CDR2 sequences are LGHDT and YNNKEL (reference sequence). The DNA of the CDR3 is TGTGCCAGCAGCCCCCGCCCCCACTCTCGGGCAACTAATGAAAAACTGTTTTTT. It codes for CASSPRPHSRATNEKLFF.

This clonotype was detected a few times. This chain joins TRBV19 and TRBJ2-1; possibly TRBD1 for D (6 bases). Trimming removed 4 bases from V and 6 bases from J, with 19 bases in between. CDR3 length: 16 amino acids. Germline V gene data show CDR1 as LNHDA and CDR2 as SQIVND (reference sequence). The CDR3, as DNA: TGTGCCAGTAGTACAGGGGCGGGTTCCCAATTCAATGAGCAGTTCTTC. Protein: CASSTGAGSQFNEQFF.

This chain connects TRBV19 to TRBJ1-5; D gene unclear. The V and J ends lost 5 bases and 7 bases respectively, with 12 bases between them. CDR1 and CDR2 from the germline V gene are LNHDA and SQIVND (reference sequence). The CDR3 sequence is 13 residues long. CDR3 amino acids: CASSHSGLQPQHF. In DNA form, the CDR3 reads TGTGCCAGTAGTCATTCAGGCTTGCAGCCCCAGCATTTT. The full variable domain, completed using reference TRBV19 and TRBJ1-5, is DGGITQSPKYLFRKEGQNVTLSCEQNLNHDAMYWYRQDPGQGLRLIYYSQIVNDFQKGDIAEGYSVSREKKESFPLTVTSAQKNPTAFYLCASSHSGLQPQHFGDGTRLSIL.

The CDR3 is CASSTDNEQFF. In nucleotides, the CDR3 is TGTGCCAGCTCCACCGACAATGAGCAGTTCTTC. The rearrangement joins TRBV18 to TRBJ2-1; D ambiguous. V lost 6 bases, J lost 5 bases, and 5 bases lay in between. The CDR3 length is 11 residues. Per germline, CDR1 KGHSH and CDR2 LQKENI.

This clonotype was counted ten times or more. This rearrangement joins TRBV20-1 to TRBJ2-1, with 11 bases aligning to TRBD2. This CDR3 has 16 residues. V lost 0 bases to trimming and J lost 4 bases; unmatched junction nucleotides: 5. CDR1 and CDR2 (germline): DFQATT, SNEGSKA (reference sequence). Here the CDR3 reads CSARDLTSGKYNEQFF. CDR3 nucleotide sequence: TGCAGTGCTAGAGATCTGACTAGCGGGAAATACAATGAGCAGTTCTTC.

The chain employs TRBV3-1 and TRBJ2-2; weak D call: TRBD1 (6 bases). Trimming cost V 1 base and J 5 bases, with 17 bases left between them. This CDR3 is 17 amino acids long. The germline V gene has CDR1 LGHDT and CDR2 YNNKEL (reference sequence). CDR3 sequence (DNA): TGTGCCAGCAGCCAAGGTCCTGTGGGGGCAAGGACCGGGGAGCTGTTTTTT. It codes for CASSQGPVGARTGELFF.

About this clonotype: The junction shows a germline mismatch at one end, possibly a read error. The rearrangement links TRBV5-1 to TRBJ2-7, with TRBD2 identical over 9 bases. CDR3 length: 15 amino acids. CDR1 is SGHRS and CDR2 is YFSETQ in the germline V gene. DNA for the CDR3: TGCGCCGGCAGCTTGGCCGAGACTAGCGGTCGCGAGCAGTACTTC. Translating gives CAGSLAETSGREQYF. The full variable domain, with the rest looked up from reference TRBV5-1 and TRBJ2-7, is KAGVTQTPRYLIKTRGQQVTLSCSPISGHRSVSWYQQTPGQGLQFLFEYFSETQRNKGNFPGRFSGRQFSNSRSEMNVSTLELGDSALYLCAGSLAETSGREQYFGPGTRLTVT.

This clonotype was observed a handful of times. The chain links TRBV6-1 to TRBJ1-5; 7 nucleotides align to TRBD1. The CDR3 spans 19 residues. CDR1 and CDR2 from the germline V gene are MNHNS and SASEGT. The V segment lost 2 bases and the J segment 7 bases; nucleotides outside the gene matches: 20. Written as DNA, the CDR3 is TGTGCCAGCAGTGAATTACCAGTCGGGGGGACAGCGGTGGGACAGCCCCAGCATTTT. This sequence encodes CASSELPVGGTAVGQPQHF.

This chain uses TRBV28 with TRBJ1-3; D is unresolved. Germline values: CDR1 MDHEN, CDR2 SYDVKM. CDR3 length equals 14 residues. Trimming left V 5 bases short and J 0 bases short, with 8 bases between. The CDR3 protein is CASSRAFSGNTIYF. The CDR3 nucleotides read TGTGCCAGCAGTAGGGCATTCTCTGGAAACACCATATATTTT.

This clonotype showed up many times. The chain combines TRBV6-2 or TRBV6-3 with TRBJ2-2; TRBD1 matches 7 bases. V trimming: 2 bases; J trimming: 0 bases; junction bases outside the gene matches: 6. The germline CDR1 and CDR2 sequences are MNHEY and SVGEGT. The CDR3 runs 17 residues. The CDR3, as DNA: TGTGCCAGCAGTTACGGATCCGGGACAGCGAACACCGGGGAGCTGTTTTTT. Its protein product is CASSYGSGTANTGELFF.

Notes on this clonotype: Since a much larger clone is just one base distant, this may be a read error. CDR3 amino acids: CATSRDRSPGNTIYF. CDR3 sequence (DNA): TGTGCCACCAGCAGAGACAGGAGCCCTGGAAACACCATATATTTT. The rearrangement joins TRBV15 to TRBJ1-3, with D uncertain. Deletions cut 0 bases from V and 2 bases from J, with 8 bases between. This CDR3 has 15 residues. Germline V gives CDR1 LNHNV, CDR2 YYDKDF (reference sequence). The whole variable domain, filled in from reference TRBV15 and TRBJ1-3, reads DAMVIQNPRYQVTQFGKPVTLSCSQTLNHNVMYWYQQKSSQAPKLLFHYYDKDFNNEADTPDNFQSRRPNTSFCFLDIRSPGLGDTAMYLCATSRDRSPGNTIYFGEGSWLTVV.

As concerns this clonotype: The junction does not match germline at one end; this may be a read error. The chain uses TRBV3-1 and TRBJ1-4; D gene uncertain. The CDR3 runs 15 residues. Germline CDR1 LGHDT, CDR2 YNNKEL (reference sequence). CDR3 amino acids: CAGSVSQLPNEKLFF. Written as DNA, the CDR3 is TGTGCCGGCAGCGTATCACAGCTCCCTAATGAAAAACTGTTTTTT.

This rearrangement joins TRBV20-1 to TRBJ1-2; the D gene is possibly TRBD1 (5 bases). Germline CDR1 and CDR2: DFQATT and SNEGSKA (reference sequence). The V end was cut by 6 bases, the J end by 4 bases, with 18 bases between. The CDR3 loop spans 14 amino acids. The CDR3 sequence: CSARVSGTGYGYTF. The CDR3 coding sequence is TGCAGTGCCCGGGTGTCCGGGACGGGCTATGGCTACACCTTC.

This clonotype was seen repeatedly, ten times or more. The CDR3, as DNA: TGTGCCAGCAGTTGGCGGGGGCATGAGCAGTTCTTC. This encodes CASSWRGHEQFF. This chain connects TRBV6-5 to TRBJ2-1, with D perhaps TRBD2 (7 bases). Between the trimmed V and J ends, which lost 4 bases and 8 bases, there was a span of 9 bases. Germline lookup yields CDR1 MNHEY and CDR2 SVGAGI. This CDR3 has 12 amino acids.

This clonotype showed up just a few times. J is TRBJ1-5 and V is TRBV24-1, with 9 bases matching TRBD1. The CDR3 loop spans 18 amino acids. From germline, CDR1 is KGHDR and CDR2 SFDVKD. V was pared by 5 bases and J by 0 bases, with 10 bases of the junction left unmatched. This CDR3 reads CATSGGGQGSYSNQPQHF. The CDR3 coding sequence is TGTGCCACCAGTGGGGGGGGACAGGGAAGTTATAGCAATCAGCCCCAGCATTTT.